This T cell receptor (beta chain) is from a study of blood T cell repertoires in COVID-19. Across the study: Acute and convalescent COVID-19 specimens originated in the United States, Italy and Spain.

A COVID-19 case had been met by exposed participants during the 2 weeks before study entry. Data came from immunoSEQ multiplex PCR; TCRdb stores just in-frame clones and leaves some out. Of a few hundred thousand clones in the sample, under 90% are singletons; the top ten hold 2.5% to 3.5%. The sequence derives from a woman aged 45-65 years who had been exposed to COVID-19. Sequences were obtained from PBMCs or T cells enriched from blood (not recorded which).

CDR3 in amino acids: CAGGRGLAPGELFF. CDR3 DNA: TGTGCCGGGGGGAGGGGACTAGCTCCCGGGGAGCTGTTTTTT. The chain recombines TRBV30 with TRBJ2-2; 9 bases match TRBD2. The V and J ends lost 8 bases and 6 bases, in that order; junction bases with no gene match: 10. The CDR3 runs 14 residues. Germline CDR1 reads GTSNPN; CDR2 reads SVGIG (reference sequence).